This is a list of T cell receptor beta chains from one sample in a study of neurological immune-mediated disorders. TCRdb ran MiXCR on the 5' RACE reads and lists one entry per CDR3 protein. The sample lists approximately 100,000 distinct CDR3 sequences, approximately 11% occurring once. Source material: PBMCs. Receptors were obtained from a female donor with HTLV-1-associated myelopathy (HAM/TSP). Each CDR3 is given without its conserved first and last residue.

j_call: TRBJ2-3; v_call: TRBV7-9; cdr3_aa: ASSLAGPPTDTQY
j_call: TRBJ1-5; v_call: TRBV6-2/TRBV6-3; cdr3_aa: ASSMGTAHNQPQH
j_call: TRBJ2-5; v_call: TRBV5-5; cdr3_aa: ASSFTPGYQETQY
j_call: TRBJ2-1; v_call: TRBV28; cdr3_aa: ASSSQIQGFQAGQF
j_call: TRBJ2-2; v_call: TRBV20-1; cdr3_aa: SARLARLGDTVEPF
j_call: TRBJ2-7; v_call: TRBV5-6; cdr3_aa: ASSPTGTGMSEQY
j_call: TRBJ1-1; v_call: TRBV12-3/TRBV12-4; cdr3_aa: ASSLAEGREAF
j_call: TRBJ1-5; v_call: TRBV6-5; cdr3_aa: ASSQSGKNQPQH
j_call: TRBJ2-1; v_call: TRBV5-1; cdr3_aa: ASSFNVNNEQF
j_call: TRBJ2-7; v_call: TRBV7-9; cdr3_aa: ASSLASEAKQLYEQY
j_call: TRBJ2-1; v_call: TRBV6-6; cdr3_aa: ASRPPGTGVGGAFFEQF
j_call: TRBJ2-1; v_call: TRBV14; cdr3_aa: ASSQVRLDFNEQF
j_call: TRBJ2-1; v_call: TRBV5-1; cdr3_aa: ASSSRVGAGEQF
j_call: TRBJ2-7; v_call: TRBV6-6; cdr3_aa: ASSYTGGPYEQY
j_call: TRBJ2-7; v_call: TRBV5-1; cdr3_aa: ASSAAGTGDEQY
j_call: TRBJ2-1; v_call: TRBV24-1; cdr3_aa: ATSDWGGAMSYNEQF
j_call: TRBJ2-2; v_call: TRBV4-1; cdr3_aa: ASSQGWGENTGELF
j_call: TRBJ1-1; v_call: TRBV12-3/TRBV12-4; cdr3_aa: ASSLCYWSRSTEAF
j_call: TRBJ2-4; v_call: TRBV20-1; cdr3_aa: SARDGGRNIQY
j_call: TRBJ2-7; v_call: TRBV7-9; cdr3_aa: ASSGRDTLYEQY
j_call: TRBJ2-1; v_call: TRBV30; cdr3_aa: AWSIGPYNEQF
j_call: TRBJ2-5; v_call: TRBV5-1; cdr3_aa: ASSLLSSRETQY
j_call: TRBJ2-2; v_call: TRBV20-1; cdr3_aa: SARGRGSTGELF
j_call: TRBJ2-5; v_call: TRBV5-1; cdr3_aa: ASSFGLVGQETQY
j_call: TRBJ2-1; v_call: TRBV5-1; cdr3_aa: ASSKESDEQF
j_call: TRBJ2-7; v_call: TRBV20-1; cdr3_aa: SASLAGGYEQY
j_call: TRBJ1-1; v_call: TRBV27; cdr3_aa: ASRRGQTNTEAF
j_call: TRBJ2-7; v_call: TRBV20-1; cdr3_aa: SATPRTAYEQY
j_call: TRBJ2-7; v_call: TRBV20-1; cdr3_aa: SAQRQVSSYEQY
j_call: TRBJ2-3; v_call: TRBV5-1; cdr3_aa: ASSLAGFADTQY
j_call: TRBJ1-2; v_call: TRBV28; cdr3_aa: ASSLVGRLYGYT
j_call: TRBJ1-5; v_call: TRBV12-3/TRBV12-4; cdr3_aa: ASSFRRDSNQPQH
j_call: TRBJ2-7; v_call: TRBV11-2; cdr3_aa: ASSSLAGRSYEQY
j_call: TRBJ1-3; v_call: TRBV5-1; cdr3_aa: ASSLSGLSGNTIY
j_call: TRBJ1-6; v_call: TRBV28; cdr3_aa: ASRLGLGGSPLH
j_call: TRBJ2-2; v_call: TRBV5-1; cdr3_aa: ASSSPGELF
j_call: TRBJ1-5; v_call: TRBV20-1; cdr3_aa: SARVGGSNQPQH
j_call: TRBJ2-1; v_call: TRBV7-9; cdr3_aa: ASSLVQGSYNEQF
j_call: TRBJ2-7; v_call: TRBV9; cdr3_aa: ASSKRGSYEQY
j_call: TRBJ2-3; v_call: TRBV29-1; cdr3_aa: SGGQGATDTQY
j_call: TRBJ2-1; v_call: TRBV2; cdr3_aa: ASNERLSSYNEQF
j_call: TRBJ2-2; v_call: TRBV7-3; cdr3_aa: VSSLGGSTGELF
j_call: TRBJ1-5; v_call: TRBV12-3/TRBV12-4; cdr3_aa: ASNIGGSNQPQH
j_call: TRBJ1-4; v_call: TRBV12-3/TRBV12-4; cdr3_aa: ASSPTLARRGVTNEKLF
j_call: TRBJ2-5; v_call: TRBV9; cdr3_aa: ASSGLLAGGLSTQY
j_call: TRBJ2-7; v_call: TRBV15; cdr3_aa: ATSRANPVGSYEQY
j_call: TRBJ2-6; v_call: TRBV6-5; cdr3_aa: ASSFRQNSGANVLT
j_call: TRBJ2-3; v_call: TRBV12-3/TRBV12-4; cdr3_aa: ASSLRSTWRPTDTQY
j_call: TRBJ2-6; v_call: TRBV28; cdr3_aa: ASLGVVSGANVLT
j_call: TRBJ2-3; v_call: TRBV25-1; cdr3_aa: ASTLGGLADTQY
j_call: TRBJ2-7; v_call: TRBV20-1; cdr3_aa: SAGQGVAYEQY
j_call: TRBJ2-5; v_call: TRBV27; cdr3_aa: ASSPGLAGSGTQY
j_call: TRBJ1-6; v_call: TRBV5-1; cdr3_aa: ASRQDHYNSPLH
j_call: TRBJ2-7; v_call: TRBV29-1; cdr3_aa: SVLDRASQY
j_call: TRBJ2-3; v_call: TRBV12-5; cdr3_aa: ASGPTSGYGDTQY
j_call: TRBJ1-1; v_call: TRBV10-2; cdr3_aa: ASIDRGWTEAF